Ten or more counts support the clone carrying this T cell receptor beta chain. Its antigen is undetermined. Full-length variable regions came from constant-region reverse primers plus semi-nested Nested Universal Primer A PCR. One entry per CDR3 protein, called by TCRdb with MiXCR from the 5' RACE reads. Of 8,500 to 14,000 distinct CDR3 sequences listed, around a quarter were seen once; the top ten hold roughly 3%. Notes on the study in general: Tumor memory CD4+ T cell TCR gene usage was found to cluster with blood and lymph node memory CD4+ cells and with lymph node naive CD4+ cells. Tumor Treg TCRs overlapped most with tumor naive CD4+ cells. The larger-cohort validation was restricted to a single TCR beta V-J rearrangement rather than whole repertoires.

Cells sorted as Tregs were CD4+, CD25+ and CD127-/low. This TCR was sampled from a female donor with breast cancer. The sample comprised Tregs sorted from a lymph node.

The CDR3 DNA reads as TGTGCCAGCAGAGCCTCGACTAACACCATATATTTT. Translated: CASRASTNTIYF. V usage is TRBV7-9 and J usage is TRBJ1-3; D ambiguous. There are 12 residues in the CDR3. Germline CDR1 and CDR2: SEHNR and FQNEAQ (reference sequence). Trimming removed 6 bases at V and 7 bases at J, with 10 bases between. The whole variable domain, filled in from reference TRBV7-9 and TRBJ1-3, reads DTGVSQNPRHKITKRGQNVTFRCDPISEHNRLYWYRQTLGQGPEFLTYFQNEAQLEKSRLLSDRFSAERPKGSFSTLEIQRTEQGDSAMYLCASRASTNTIYFGEGSWLTVV.